This T cell receptor beta chain came from a study of OX40 agonist ivuxolimab in advanced cancers. At the level of the study: Partial response was recorded in three patients: one hepatocellular carcinoma and two cutaneous melanoma cases. Overall study results and limits: Researchers did not establish what antigens the expanded peripheral T cells target.

Using immunoSEQ multiplex PCR, the repertoire was profiled, and TCRdb retains in-frame clones only, with some absent. Of approximately 76,000 clones listed, roughly 90% are singletons. The V and J ends lost 4 bases and 9 bases, in that order; junction bases with no gene match: 8. This CDR3 comprises 15 residues. Germline loops: CDR1 SGDLS, CDR2 YYNGEE. Anyone with autoimmune disease history or systemic immunosuppression was excluded. With respect to this clone: Antigen: not known.

The V and J genes are TRBV9 and TRBJ1-6; 9 bases fit TRBD1. This specimen was CD4+ or CD8+ T cells sorted from blood, taken in a trial of the OX40 agonist ivuxolimab. This TCR came from an adult with an advanced solid tumor such as melanoma, head and neck, liver or kidney cancer. The CDR3 sequence is CASSPRTGVGSPLHF. In DNA, the CDR3 is TGTGCCAGCAGCCCTCGGACAGGGGTAGGTTCACCCCTCCACTTT.